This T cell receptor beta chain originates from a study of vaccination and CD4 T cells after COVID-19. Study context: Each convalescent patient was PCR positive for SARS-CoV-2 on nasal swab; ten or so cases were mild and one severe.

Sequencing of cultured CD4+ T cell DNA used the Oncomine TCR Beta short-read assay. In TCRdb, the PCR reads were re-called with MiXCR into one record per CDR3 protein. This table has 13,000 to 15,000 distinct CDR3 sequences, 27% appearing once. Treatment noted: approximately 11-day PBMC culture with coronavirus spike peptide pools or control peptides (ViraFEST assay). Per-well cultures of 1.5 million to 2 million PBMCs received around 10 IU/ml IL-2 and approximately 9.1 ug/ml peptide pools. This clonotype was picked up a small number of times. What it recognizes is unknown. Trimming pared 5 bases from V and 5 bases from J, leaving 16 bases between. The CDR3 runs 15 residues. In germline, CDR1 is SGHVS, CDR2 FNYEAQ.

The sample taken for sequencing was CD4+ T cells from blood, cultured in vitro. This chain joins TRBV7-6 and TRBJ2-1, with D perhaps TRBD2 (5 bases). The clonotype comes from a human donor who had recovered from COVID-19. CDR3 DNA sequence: TGTGCCAGCAGCCCCCTGGGCCGGGATAACAATGAGCAGTTCTTC. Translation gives CASSPLGRDNNEQFF.